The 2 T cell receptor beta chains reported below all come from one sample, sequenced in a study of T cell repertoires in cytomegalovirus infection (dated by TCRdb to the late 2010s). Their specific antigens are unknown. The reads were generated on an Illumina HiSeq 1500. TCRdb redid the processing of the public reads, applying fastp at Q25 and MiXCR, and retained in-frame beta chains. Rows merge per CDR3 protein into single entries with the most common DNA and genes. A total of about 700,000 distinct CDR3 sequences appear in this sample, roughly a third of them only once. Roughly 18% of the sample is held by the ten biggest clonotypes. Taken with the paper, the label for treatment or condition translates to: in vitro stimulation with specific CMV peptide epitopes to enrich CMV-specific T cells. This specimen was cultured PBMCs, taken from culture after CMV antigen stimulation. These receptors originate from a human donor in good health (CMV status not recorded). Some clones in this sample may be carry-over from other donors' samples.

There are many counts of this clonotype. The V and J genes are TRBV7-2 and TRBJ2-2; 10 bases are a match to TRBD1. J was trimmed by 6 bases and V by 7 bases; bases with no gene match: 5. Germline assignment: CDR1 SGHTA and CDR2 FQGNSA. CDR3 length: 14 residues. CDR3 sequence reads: CASKTGGSAGELFF. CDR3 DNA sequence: TGTGCCAGCAAGACAGGGGGCTCTGCCGGGGAGCTGTTTTTT.

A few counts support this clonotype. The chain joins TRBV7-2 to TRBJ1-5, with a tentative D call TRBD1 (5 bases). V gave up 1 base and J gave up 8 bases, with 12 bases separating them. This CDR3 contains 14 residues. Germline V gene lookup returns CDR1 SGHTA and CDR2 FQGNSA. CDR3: CASSLGAGTEPQHF. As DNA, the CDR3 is TGTGCCAGCAGCTTAGGGGCAGGGACGGAGCCCCAGCATTTT.